These 22 T cell receptor beta chains originate from one sample sequenced in a study of human T cells and chemical hapten exposure. TCRdb reprocessed the RACE reads via MiXCR and lists one record per CDR3 protein. Among about 190,000 distinct CDR3 sequences listed, approximately 26% were seen once. Regarding time point: patch test 3, about 24 weeks after DPC sensitization. Treatment denoted: therapeutic diphenylcyclopropenone sensitization with weekly scalp DPC. Sequencing used whole blood, obtained in connection with sensitization to the hapten diphenylcyclopropenone (DPC). The receptors stem from a woman between 35 and 50 years old with alopecia areata. Some clones in this sample may be carry-over from other donors' samples.

The V call is TRBV12-3 or TRBV12-4, the J call TRBJ1-2; 7 bases are a match to TRBD1. Losses at the gene ends were 0 bases for V and 4 bases for J; bases not matched to a gene: 5. CDR3 length: 15 residues. CDR3 amino acids: CASSLASQGTYGYTF. CDR3 bases: TGTGCCAGCAGTTTAGCTTCACAGGGGACCTATGGCTACACCTTC.

There are a few counts of this clonotype. Here the CDR3 DNA reads TGTGCCAGTAGTATGGAGGTTGGCTACACCTTC. It is translated as CASSMEVGYTF. V and J are TRBV19 and TRBJ1-2; unclear D gene. V shed 3 bases and J shed 7 bases, with 6 bases lying between them. The CDR3 is made up of 11 amino acids. Looked up from germline, CDR1 is LNHDA and CDR2 is SQIVND (reference sequence).

The table lists this clonotype with a few counts. V and J are TRBV10-2 and TRBJ2-3, with 7 bases identical to TRBD2. Trimming at V came to 0 bases and at J to 3 bases, leaving 6 bases not matched to a gene. Germline V gives CDR1 WSHSY, CDR2 SAAADI. This CDR3 comprises 16 residues. The CDR3 bases are TGCGCCAGCAGTGAGTCGGGCGCGGGGGTAACAGATACGCAGTATTTT. Its translation is CASSESGAGVTDTQYF.

The gene calls are TRBV5-1 and TRBJ2-5; D is uncertain. Germline loops: CDR1 SGHRS, CDR2 YFSETQ. The CDR3 contains 13 residues. V was trimmed by 4 bases and J by 5 bases, leaving 12 bases between them. The CDR3 coding sequence is TGCGCCAGCAGCCCGAACATGGCGGAGACCCAGTACTTC. This sequence encodes CASSPNMAETQYF.

The table lists this clonotype with a few counts. The chain couples TRBV12-3 or TRBV12-4 to TRBJ1-5; 9 bases fit TRBD1. J was trimmed by 2 bases and V by 6 bases; bases with no gene match: 2. The CDR3 covers 14 residues. CDR3 DNA: TGTGCCAGCAGGACAGGGGGGGGCAATCAGCCCCAGCATTTT. Translated: CASRTGGGNQPQHF.

This clonotype was seen a handful of times. V gene TRBV5-1 combines with J gene TRBJ1-5; D remains unclear. The germline gives CDR1 SGHRS, CDR2 YFSETQ. The CDR3 is 15 residues long. Trimming stripped 0 bases from V and 2 bases from J, with 9 bases between. The CDR3 loop reads CASSLGALGNQPQHF. The DNA for the CDR3 is TGCGCCAGCAGCTTGGGGGCGCTTGGCAATCAGCCCCAGCATTTT. Variable domain in full (rest from reference TRBV5-1 and TRBJ1-5): KAGVTQTPRYLIKTRGQQVTLSCSPISGHRSVSWYQQTPGQGLQFLFEYFSETQRNKGNFPGRFSGRQFSNSRSEMNVSTLELGDSALYLCASSLGALGNQPQHFGDGTRLSIL.

This sequence joins TRBV7-2 and TRBJ2-2; no clear D. Germline values: CDR1 SGHTA, CDR2 FQGNSA. Trimming cost V 5 bases and J 1 base, with 5 bases left between them. The CDR3 sequence is 13 residues long. CDR3 residues: CASSRGNTGELFF. CDR3 nucleotide sequence: TGTGCCAGCAGCCGCGGGAACACCGGGGAGCTGTTTTTT.

This clonotype has a handful of counts. The chain links TRBV20-1 to TRBJ2-2, with 9 bases lining up with TRBD2. Germline CDR1 and CDR2: DFQATT and SNEGSKA (reference sequence). The V gene end was trimmed by 3 bases and the J gene end by 5 bases; junction bases not matched to a gene: 4. CDR3 length: 14 residues. CDR3 nucleotide sequence: TGCAGTGCTAGGGGCGGGAGGGAAACCGGGGAGCTGTTTTTT. Protein product: CSARGGRETGELFF.

A few counts support this clonotype. The rearrangement uses TRBV12-5 and TRBJ2-1, with TRBD2 identical over 9 bases. The CDR3 contains 15 residues. Germline loops: CDR1 LGHNT, CDR2 FRNRAP. J lost 5 bases, V lost 3 bases, and 5 bases had no gene match. CDR3 region: CASGLAGGHDNEQFF. The CDR3, as DNA: TGTGCTAGTGGTTTAGCGGGAGGCCACGACAATGAGCAGTTCTTC.

This clonotype showed up just a few times. The rearrangement uses TRBV4-1 and TRBJ2-1; tentatively, D is TRBD1 (6 bases). Germline loops: CDR1 MGHRA, CDR2 YSYEKL. The CDR3 has 17 residues. V lost 4 bases to trimming and J lost 7 bases, with 23 bases between them. The CDR3 region has the DNA TGCGCCAGCAGCCTAAAAGCCACAGGGAGCGGTAGAAATGAGCAGTTCTTC. Encoded protein: CASSLKATGSGRNEQFF.

This clonotype was observed many times. The chain couples TRBV12-3 or TRBV12-4 to TRBJ2-2; tentative D call: TRBD1 (6 bases). This CDR3 is 13 amino acids long. Trimming shortened V by 4 bases and J by 5 bases, and 8 bases separated the two germline ends. DNA of the CDR3: TGTGCCAGCAGTTCACAGGGTACCGGGGAGCTGTTTTTT. Amino acids: CASSSQGTGELFF.

A few counts support this clonotype. The rearrangement links TRBV9 to TRBJ2-2, with D unresolved. V lost 0 bases to trimming and J lost 5 bases, with 17 bases between them. Per germline, CDR1 SGDLS and CDR2 YYNGEE. This CDR3 is 17 amino acids long. For the CDR3, the DNA is TGTGCCAGCAGCGTAGTTGGCTGGGCGGTTTCGACCGGGGAGCTGTTTTTT. Protein sequence: CASSVVGWAVSTGELFF.

This clonotype was seen more than once but under ten times. The junction does not match germline at one end; this may be a read error. CDR3 bases: TGTGCTAGCAACCTCAACCGCGGGAGTTCCCCCGGGGAGCTGTTTTTT. This gives the protein CASNLNRGSSPGELFF. This chain joins TRBV7-3 and TRBJ2-2; TRBD2 agrees at 7 bases. CDR3 size: 16 residues. Germline V gene sequence: CDR1 SGHTA, CDR2 FQGTGA. The whole variable domain, remainder taken from reference TRBV7-3 and TRBJ2-2, is GAGVSQTPSNKVTEKGKYVELRCDPISGHTALYWYRQSLGQGPEFLIYFQGTGAADDSGLPNDRFFAVRPEGSVSTLKIQRTERGDSAVYLCASNLNRGSSPGELFFGEGSRLTVL.

V gene TRBV6-2 or TRBV6-3 combines with J gene TRBJ2-1; D might be TRBD2 (6 bases). From germline, CDR1 is MNHEY and CDR2 SVGEGT. Trimming stripped 2 bases from V and 2 bases from J, with 10 bases between. The CDR3 runs 15 residues. CDR3 region: CASSYPGVPYNEQFF. DNA of the CDR3: TGTGCCAGCAGTTACCCGGGAGTCCCCTACAATGAGCAGTTCTTC.

This chain links TRBV2 with TRBJ2-3; D might be TRBD2 (6 bases). The germline V and J ends were trimmed by 1 base and 0 bases, with 14 bases remaining between them. CDR3 length: 17 residues. The germline CDR1 and CDR2 sequences are SNHLY and FYNNEI. This CDR3 is CASSEGLSGSSTDTQYF. The CDR3 DNA reads TGTGCCAGCAGTGAAGGGCTTAGCGGCTCTAGCACAGATACGCAGTATTTT.

The V call is TRBV5-1, the J call TRBJ2-6; 9 bases line up with TRBD1. V lost 7 bases and J lost 3; bases outside the gene matches: 8. Germline CDR1 and CDR2: SGHRS and YFSETQ. The CDR3 length is 16 residues. The CDR3 nucleotides read TGCGCCAGCTCCGGGACAGGGCCTTTTGGGGCCAACGTCCTGACTTTC. Amino acids: CASSGTGPFGANVLTF.

The chain has TRBV20-1 and TRBJ1-5; TRBD1 matches at 8 bases. Germline V lookup: CDR1 DFQATT, CDR2 SNEGSKA (reference sequence). Germline trimming cut 4 bases from V and 6 bases from J; bases unmatched to any gene: 8. The CDR3 loop spans 14 amino acids. CDR3 sequence: CSATDRGVSQPQHF. The CDR3 DNA is TGCAGTGCTACAGACAGGGGTGTAAGTCAGCCCCAGCATTTT.

This clonotype was detected a few times. The chain couples TRBV20-1 to TRBJ1-6, with D perhaps matching TRBD1 (5 bases). The CDR3 has 14 residues. Trimming left V 3 bases short and J 7 bases short, with 13 bases between. Germline lookup yields CDR1 DFQATT and CDR2 SNEGSKA (reference sequence). CDR3 amino acids: CSARGGGMNSPLHF. CDR3 in DNA: TGCAGTGCTAGGGGCGGGGGAATGAATTCACCCCTCCACTTT.

The rearrangement uses TRBV5-1 and TRBJ2-7, with D possibly being TRBD1 (5 bases). The CDR3 loop spans 14 amino acids. CDR1 SGHRS and CDR2 YFSETQ come from the germline V gene. Trimming stripped 0 bases from V and 5 bases from J, with 12 bases between. The CDR3 DNA sequence: TGCGCCAGCAGCTTGGCGCACACCAGGGACGAGCAGTACTTC. Residues: CASSLAHTRDEQYF.

The gene calls are TRBV10-3 and TRBJ1-5, with unresolved D. V was shortened by 4 bases and J by 3 bases, with 10 bases between the two germline ends. The CDR3 runs 14 residues. CDR1 is ENHRY and CDR2 is SYGVKD in the germline V gene. CDR3 loop: CAISGDTFNQPQHF. The CDR3 coding sequence is TGTGCCATCAGTGGAGACACTTTCAATCAGCCCCAGCATTTT.

The chain joins TRBV2 to TRBJ2-1, with 11 bases aligning to TRBD2. This CDR3 comprises 12 residues. CDR1 and CDR2 (germline): SNHLY, FYNNEI. V dropped 8 bases and J dropped 10; count of bases not matched to a gene: 4. The CDR3 sequence is CASSTSGREQFF. The CDR3 DNA reads as TGTGCCAGCTCTACTAGCGGGAGAGAGCAGTTCTTC.

The sample holds a few counts of this clonotype. This rearrangement joins TRBV6-4 to TRBJ2-2; 9 bases align to TRBD1. This CDR3 has 14 residues. Germline V lookup: CDR1 MRHNA, CDR2 SNTAGT. Trimming cost V 6 bases and J 6 bases; bases outside gene matches: 5. CDR3 residues: CASRRDRAAGELFF. DNA of the CDR3: TGTGCCAGCAGAAGGGACAGGGCGGCCGGGGAGCTGTTTTTT.